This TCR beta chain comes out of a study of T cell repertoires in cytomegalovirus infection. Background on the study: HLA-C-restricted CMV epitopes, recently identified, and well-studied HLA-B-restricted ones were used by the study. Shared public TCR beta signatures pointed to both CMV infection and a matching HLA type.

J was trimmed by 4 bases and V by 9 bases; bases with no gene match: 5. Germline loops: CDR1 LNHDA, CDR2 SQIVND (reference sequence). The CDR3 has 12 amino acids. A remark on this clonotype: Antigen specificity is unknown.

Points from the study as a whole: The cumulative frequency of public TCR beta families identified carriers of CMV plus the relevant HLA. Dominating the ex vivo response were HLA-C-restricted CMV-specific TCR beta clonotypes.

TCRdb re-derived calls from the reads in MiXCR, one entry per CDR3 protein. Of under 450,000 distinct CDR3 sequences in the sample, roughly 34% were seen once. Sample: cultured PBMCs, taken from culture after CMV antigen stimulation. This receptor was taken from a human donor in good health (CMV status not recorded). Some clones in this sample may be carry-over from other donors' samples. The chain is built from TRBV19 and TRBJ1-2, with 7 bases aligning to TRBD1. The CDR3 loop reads CASQGGSYGYTF. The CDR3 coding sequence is TGTGCCAGCCAGGGGGGATCCTATGGCTACACCTTC. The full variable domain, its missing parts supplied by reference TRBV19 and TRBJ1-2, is DGGITQSPKYLFRKEGQNVTLSCEQNLNHDAMYWYRQDPGQGLRLIYYSQIVNDFQKGDIAEGYSVSREKKESFPLTVTSAQKNPTAFYLCASQGGSYGYTFGSGTRLTVV.